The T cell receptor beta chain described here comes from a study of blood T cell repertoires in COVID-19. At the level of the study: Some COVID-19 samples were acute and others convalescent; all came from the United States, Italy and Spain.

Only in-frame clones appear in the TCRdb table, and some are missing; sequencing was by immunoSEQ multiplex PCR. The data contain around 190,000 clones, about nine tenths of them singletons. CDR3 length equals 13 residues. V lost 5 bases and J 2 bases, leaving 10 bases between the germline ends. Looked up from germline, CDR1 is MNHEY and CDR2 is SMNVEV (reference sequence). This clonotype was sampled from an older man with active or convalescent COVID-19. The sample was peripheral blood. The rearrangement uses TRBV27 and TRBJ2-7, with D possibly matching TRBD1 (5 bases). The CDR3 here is CASSAQETYEQYF. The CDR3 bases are TGTGCCAGCAGTGCACAGGAGACCTACGAGCAGTACTTC.